The present TCR beta chain was sequenced within a study of blood T cell repertoires in COVID-19. As for the study in general: PBMCs, B-cell-depleted T cells, or T cells were the source of the cDNA or gDNA that made up the material.

The CDR3 is 18 residues long. V lost 6 bases to trimming and J lost 0 bases; unmatched junction nucleotides: 12. Germline V gene lookup returns CDR1 KGHDR and CDR2 SFDVKD. Produced via immunoSEQ multiplex PCR; TCRdb's table is partial and in-frame only. The table includes about 370,000 clones, roughly 90% detected once. Patients from Seattle were sampled longitudinally, starting during active infection. The TCR comes from a woman in her 30s with COVID-19, enrolled during active disease. The V call is TRBV24-1, the J call TRBJ1-4; TRBD1 matches at 7 bases. Sequencing was done on a sample of peripheral blood. CDR3 residues: CATSRGSGGSATNEKLFF. CDR3 nucleotides: TGTGCCACCAGTCGCGGCTCAGGGGGGTCAGCAACTAATGAAAAACTGTTTTTT.